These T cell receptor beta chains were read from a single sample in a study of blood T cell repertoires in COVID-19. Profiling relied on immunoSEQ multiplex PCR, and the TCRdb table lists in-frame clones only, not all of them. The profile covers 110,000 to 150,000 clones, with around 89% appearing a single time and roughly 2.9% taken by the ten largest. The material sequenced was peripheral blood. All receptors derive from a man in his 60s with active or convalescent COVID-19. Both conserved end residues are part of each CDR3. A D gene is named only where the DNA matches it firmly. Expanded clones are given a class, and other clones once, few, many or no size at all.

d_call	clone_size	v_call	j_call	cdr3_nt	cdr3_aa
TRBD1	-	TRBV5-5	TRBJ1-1	TGTGCCAGCGCTAGACAGGGGGACACTGAAGCTTTCTTT	CASARQGDTEAFF
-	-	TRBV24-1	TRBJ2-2	TGTGCCACCGCGGGGAGTAGGGACACCGGGGAGCTGTTTTTT	CATAGSRDTGELFF
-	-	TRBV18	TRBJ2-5	TGTGCCAGCTCACGAGGAACGGGACGGGGGGAGACCCAGTACTTC	CASSRGTGRGETQYF
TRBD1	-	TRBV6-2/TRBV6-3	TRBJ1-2	TGTGCCAGCAGTACCCCAGGGGGATTCGGCTATGGCTACACCTTC	CASSTPGGFGYGYTF
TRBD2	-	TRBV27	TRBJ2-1	TGTGCCAGCAGTTCGATCCCGTCAGCGGGGGCGGTCGGTGAGCAGTTCTTC	CASSSIPSAGAVGEQFF
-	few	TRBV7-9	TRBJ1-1	TGTGCCAGCAGCTTAGCGTGGACAGACATGAACACTGAAGCTTTCTTT	CASSLAWTDMNTEAFF
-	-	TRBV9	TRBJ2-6	TGTGCCAGCAGCACACTTGGACAGCCCTCCCCCGGGGCCAACGTCCTGACTTTC	CASSTLGQPSPGANVLTF
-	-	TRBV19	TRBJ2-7	TGTGCCAGTAGGGTTCAGGGGTGGTCCTACGAGCAGTACTTC	CASRVQGWSYEQYF
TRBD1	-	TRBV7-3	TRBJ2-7	TGTGCCAGCAGCTTAACACAGGGGTCCTACGAGCAGTACTTC	CASSLTQGSYEQYF
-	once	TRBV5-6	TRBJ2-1	TGTGCCAGCAGGGTGGAGAGCCAGTACAATGAGCAGTTCTTC	CASRVESQYNEQFF
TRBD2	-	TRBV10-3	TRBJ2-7	TGTGCCATCAAACCGGGACTAGCTACCTCCTACGAGCAGTACTTC	CAIKPGLATSYEQYF
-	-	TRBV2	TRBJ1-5	TGTGCCAGCAGTGAATGGCGGCAAGGAGGCCCCCAGCATTTT	CASSEWRQGGPQHF
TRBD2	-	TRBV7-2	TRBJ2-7	TGTGCCAGCAGCTTTATGGAGATAGCGGGACCGGTGGGCTACGAGCAGTACTTC	CASSFMEIAGPVGYEQYF
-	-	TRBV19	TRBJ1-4	TGTGCCAGTAGCCAGACAACAACTAATGAAAAACTGTTTTTT	CASSQTTTNEKLFF
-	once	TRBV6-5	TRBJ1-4	TGTGCCAGCAGTTCCCAGGGTAATGAAAAACTGTTTTTT	CASSSQGNEKLFF